This T cell receptor (beta chain) is drawn from a study of T cells in Graves' hyperthyroidism and ophthalmopathy. Overall study findings and caveats: In blood, most of the thyroid clonotypes expanded above 0.001 were also present.

Trimming at V came to 5 bases and at J to 4 bases, leaving 2 bases not matched to a gene. This CDR3 region has 13 residues. In germline, CDR1 is SGHTA, CDR2 FQGNSA. RNA transcripts gave rise to amplified TCR beta CDR3 regions. Primed by the HTBI set, a first-round RT-PCR was run on the TCR CDR3. TCRdb called the multiplex PCR reads again in MiXCR, with one record for every CDR3 protein. The data hold some 50,000 distinct CDR3 sequences, with approximately 50% observed a single time. Comment on this clonotype: Its cognate antigen is unknown.

Material for sequencing was peripheral blood or thyroid tissue (not recorded which). This chain connects TRBV7-2 to TRBJ2-3; TRBD2 aligns across 8 bases. This sequence originates from a man between 18 and 35 years old with Graves' hyperthyroidism. The chain's CDR3 is CASSMTSADTQYF. The CDR3 bases are TGTGCCAGCAGCATGACTAGCGCAGATACGCAGTATTTT.